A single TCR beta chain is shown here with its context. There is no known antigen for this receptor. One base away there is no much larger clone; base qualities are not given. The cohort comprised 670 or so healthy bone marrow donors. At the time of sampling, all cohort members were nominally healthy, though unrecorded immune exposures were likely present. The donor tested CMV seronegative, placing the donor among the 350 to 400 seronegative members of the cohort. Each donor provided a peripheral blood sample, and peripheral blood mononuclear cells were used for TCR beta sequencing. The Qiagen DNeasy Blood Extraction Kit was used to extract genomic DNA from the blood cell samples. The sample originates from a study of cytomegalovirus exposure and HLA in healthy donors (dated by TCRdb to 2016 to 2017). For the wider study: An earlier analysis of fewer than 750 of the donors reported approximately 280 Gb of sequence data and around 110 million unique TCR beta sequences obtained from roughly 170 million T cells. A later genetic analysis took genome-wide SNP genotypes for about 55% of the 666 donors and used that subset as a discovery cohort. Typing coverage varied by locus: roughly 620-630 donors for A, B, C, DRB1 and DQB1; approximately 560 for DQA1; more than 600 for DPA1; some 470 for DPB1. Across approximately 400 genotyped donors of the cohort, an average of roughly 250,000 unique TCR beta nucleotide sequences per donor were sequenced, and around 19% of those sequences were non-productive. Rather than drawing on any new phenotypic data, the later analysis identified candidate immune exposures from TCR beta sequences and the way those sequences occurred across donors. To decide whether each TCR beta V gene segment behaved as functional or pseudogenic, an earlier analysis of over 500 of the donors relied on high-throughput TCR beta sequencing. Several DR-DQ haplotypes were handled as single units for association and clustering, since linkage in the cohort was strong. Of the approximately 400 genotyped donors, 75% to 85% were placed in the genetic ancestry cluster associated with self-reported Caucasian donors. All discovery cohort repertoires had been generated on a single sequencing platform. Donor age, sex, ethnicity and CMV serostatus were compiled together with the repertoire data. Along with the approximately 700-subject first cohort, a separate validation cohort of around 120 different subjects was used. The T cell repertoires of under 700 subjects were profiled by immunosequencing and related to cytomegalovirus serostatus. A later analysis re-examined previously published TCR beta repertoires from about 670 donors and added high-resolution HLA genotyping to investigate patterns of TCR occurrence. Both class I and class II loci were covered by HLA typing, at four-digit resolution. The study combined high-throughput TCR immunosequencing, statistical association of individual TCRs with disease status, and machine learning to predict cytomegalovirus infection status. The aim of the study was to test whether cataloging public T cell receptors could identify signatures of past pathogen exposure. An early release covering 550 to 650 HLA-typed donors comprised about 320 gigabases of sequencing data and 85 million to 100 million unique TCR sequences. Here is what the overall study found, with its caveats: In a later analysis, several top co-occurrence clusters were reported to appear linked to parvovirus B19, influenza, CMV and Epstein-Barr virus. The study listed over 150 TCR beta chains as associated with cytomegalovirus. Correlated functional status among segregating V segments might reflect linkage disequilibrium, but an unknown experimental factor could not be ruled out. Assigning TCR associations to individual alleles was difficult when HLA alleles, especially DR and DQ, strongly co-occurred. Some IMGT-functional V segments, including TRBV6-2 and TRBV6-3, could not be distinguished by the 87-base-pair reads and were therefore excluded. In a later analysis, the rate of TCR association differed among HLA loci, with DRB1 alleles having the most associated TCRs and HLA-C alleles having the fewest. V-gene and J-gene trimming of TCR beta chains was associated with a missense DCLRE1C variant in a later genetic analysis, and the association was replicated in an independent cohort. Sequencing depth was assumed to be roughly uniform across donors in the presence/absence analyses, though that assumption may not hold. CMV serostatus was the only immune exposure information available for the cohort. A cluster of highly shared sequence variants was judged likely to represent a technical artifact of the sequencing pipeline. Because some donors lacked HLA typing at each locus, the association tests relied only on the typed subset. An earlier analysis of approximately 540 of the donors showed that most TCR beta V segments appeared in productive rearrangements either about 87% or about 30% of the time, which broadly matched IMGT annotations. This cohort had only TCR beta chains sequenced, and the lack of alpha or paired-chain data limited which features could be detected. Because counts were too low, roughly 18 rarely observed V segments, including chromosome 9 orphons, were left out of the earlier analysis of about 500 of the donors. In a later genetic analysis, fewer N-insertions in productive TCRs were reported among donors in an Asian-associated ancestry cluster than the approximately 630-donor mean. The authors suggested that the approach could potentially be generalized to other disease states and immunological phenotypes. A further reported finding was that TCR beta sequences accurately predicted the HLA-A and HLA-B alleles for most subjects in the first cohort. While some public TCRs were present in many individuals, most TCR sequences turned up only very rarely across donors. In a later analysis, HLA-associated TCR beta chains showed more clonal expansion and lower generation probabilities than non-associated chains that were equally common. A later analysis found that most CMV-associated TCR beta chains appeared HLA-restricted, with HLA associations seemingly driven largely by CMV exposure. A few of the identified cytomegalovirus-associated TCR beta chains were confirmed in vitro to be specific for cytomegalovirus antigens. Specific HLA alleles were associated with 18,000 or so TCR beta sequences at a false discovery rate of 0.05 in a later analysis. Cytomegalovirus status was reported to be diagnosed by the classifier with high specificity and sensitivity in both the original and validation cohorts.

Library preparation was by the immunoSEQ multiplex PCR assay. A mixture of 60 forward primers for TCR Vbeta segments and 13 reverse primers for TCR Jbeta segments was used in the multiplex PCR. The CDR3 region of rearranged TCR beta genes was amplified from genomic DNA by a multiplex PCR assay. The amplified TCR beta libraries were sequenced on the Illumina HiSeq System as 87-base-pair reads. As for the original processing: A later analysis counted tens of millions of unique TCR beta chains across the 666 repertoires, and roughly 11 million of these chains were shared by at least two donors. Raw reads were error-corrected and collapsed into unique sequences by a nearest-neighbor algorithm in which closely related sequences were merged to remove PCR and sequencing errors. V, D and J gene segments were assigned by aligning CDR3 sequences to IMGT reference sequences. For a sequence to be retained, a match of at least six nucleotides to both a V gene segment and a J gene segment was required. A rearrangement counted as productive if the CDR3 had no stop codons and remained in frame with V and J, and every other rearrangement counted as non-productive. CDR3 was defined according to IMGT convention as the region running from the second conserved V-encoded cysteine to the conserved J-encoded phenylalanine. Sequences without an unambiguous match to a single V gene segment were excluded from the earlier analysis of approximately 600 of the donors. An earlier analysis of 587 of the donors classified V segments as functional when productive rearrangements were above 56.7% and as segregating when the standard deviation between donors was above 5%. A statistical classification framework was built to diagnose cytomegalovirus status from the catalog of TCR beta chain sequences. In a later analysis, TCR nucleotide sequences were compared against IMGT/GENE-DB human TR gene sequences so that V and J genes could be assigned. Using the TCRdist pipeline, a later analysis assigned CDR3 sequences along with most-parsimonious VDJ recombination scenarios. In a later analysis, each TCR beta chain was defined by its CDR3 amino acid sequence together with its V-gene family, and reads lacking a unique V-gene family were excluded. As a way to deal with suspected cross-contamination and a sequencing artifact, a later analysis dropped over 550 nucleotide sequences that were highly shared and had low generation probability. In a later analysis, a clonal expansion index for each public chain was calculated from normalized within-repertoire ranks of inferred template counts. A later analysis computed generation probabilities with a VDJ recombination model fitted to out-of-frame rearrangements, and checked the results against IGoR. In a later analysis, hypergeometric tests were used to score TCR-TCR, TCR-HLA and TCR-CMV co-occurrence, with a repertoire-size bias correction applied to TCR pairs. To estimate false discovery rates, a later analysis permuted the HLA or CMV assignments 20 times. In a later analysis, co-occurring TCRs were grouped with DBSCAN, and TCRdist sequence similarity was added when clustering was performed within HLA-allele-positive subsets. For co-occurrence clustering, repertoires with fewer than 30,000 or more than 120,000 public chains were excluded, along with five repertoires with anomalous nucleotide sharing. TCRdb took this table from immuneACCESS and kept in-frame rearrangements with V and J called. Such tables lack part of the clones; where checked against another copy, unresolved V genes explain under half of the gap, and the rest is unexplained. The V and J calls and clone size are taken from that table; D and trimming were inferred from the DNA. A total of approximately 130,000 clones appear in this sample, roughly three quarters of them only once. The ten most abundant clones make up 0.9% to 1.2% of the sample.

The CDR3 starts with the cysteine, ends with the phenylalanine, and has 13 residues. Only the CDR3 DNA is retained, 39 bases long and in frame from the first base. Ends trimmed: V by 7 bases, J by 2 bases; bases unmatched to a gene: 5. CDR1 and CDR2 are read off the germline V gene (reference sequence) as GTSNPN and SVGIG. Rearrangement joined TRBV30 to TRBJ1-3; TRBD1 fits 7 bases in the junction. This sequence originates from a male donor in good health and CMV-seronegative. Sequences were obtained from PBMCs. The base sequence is TGTGCCTTACAGGGGAATACTGGAAACACCATATATTTT. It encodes CALQGNTGNTIYF.